This TCR beta chain was identified during a study of control samples from healthy donors and cancer patients. Sequencing used immunoSEQ multiplex PCR; TCRdb keeps in-frame clones, though not all of them. This sample has about 95,000 clones, with approximately 90% found just once. CDR1 is SQVTM, CDR2 ANQGSEA, per germline. V was trimmed by 6 bases and J by 8 bases, leaving 16 bases between them. CDR3 length: 12 amino acids. The clonotype originates from a woman in her sixties or seventies in good health. The sample was blood. The chain couples TRBV29-1 to TRBJ1-2; possible D gene TRBD1, 6 bases. In nucleotides, the CDR3 is TGCAGCGTCCTGACAGGTTCAGACGGCTACACCTTC. Translation: CSVLTGSDGYTF.